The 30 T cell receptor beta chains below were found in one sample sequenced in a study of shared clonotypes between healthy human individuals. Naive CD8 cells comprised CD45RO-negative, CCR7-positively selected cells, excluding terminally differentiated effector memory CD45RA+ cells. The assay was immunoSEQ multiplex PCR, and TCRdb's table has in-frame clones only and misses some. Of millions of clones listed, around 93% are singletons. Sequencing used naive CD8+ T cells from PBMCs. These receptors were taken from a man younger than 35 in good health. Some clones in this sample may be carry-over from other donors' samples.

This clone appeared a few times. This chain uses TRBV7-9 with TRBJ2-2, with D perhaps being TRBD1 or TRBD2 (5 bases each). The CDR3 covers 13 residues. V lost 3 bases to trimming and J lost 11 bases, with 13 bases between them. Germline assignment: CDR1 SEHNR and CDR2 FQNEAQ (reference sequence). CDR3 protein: CASSLVYGTELFF. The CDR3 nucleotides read TGTGCCAGCAGCTTGGTTTATGGGACCGAGCTGTTTTTT.

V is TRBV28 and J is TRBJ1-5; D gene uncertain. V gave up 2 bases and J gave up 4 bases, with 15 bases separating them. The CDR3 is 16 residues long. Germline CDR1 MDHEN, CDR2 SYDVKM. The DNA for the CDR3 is TGTGCCAGCAGTTTAGTTGTGCCCGCCGGTAATCAGCCCCAGCATTTT. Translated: CASSLVVPAGNQPQHF.

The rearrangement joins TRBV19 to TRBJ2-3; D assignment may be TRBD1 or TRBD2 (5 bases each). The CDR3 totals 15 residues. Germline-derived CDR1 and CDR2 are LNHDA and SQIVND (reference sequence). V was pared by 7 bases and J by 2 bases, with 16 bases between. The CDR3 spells CASTSRGAPTDTQYF. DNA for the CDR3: TGTGCCAGTACCAGCAGAGGGGCCCCCACAGATACGCAGTATTTT.

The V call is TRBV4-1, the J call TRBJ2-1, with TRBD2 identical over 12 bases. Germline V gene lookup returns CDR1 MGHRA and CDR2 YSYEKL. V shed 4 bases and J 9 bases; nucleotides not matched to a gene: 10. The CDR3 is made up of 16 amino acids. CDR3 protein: CASSPGDGLAGIEQFF. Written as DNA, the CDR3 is TGCGCCAGCAGCCCCGGCGACGGACTAGCGGGGATTGAGCAGTTCTTC.

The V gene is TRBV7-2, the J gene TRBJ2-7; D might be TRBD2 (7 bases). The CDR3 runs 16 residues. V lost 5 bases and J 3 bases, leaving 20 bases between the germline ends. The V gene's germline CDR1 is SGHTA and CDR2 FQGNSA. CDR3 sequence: CASSPILGGGLYEQYF. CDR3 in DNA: TGTGCCAGCAGCCCCATTTTGGGCGGGGGCCTCTACGAGCAGTACTTC.

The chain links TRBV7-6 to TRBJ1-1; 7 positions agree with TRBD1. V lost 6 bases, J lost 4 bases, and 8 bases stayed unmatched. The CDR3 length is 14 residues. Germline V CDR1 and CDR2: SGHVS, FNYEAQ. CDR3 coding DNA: TGTGCCAGCAGTACGAGGGGGCTTGGCACTGAAGCTTTCTTT. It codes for CASSTRGLGTEAFF.

The CDR3 DNA sequence: TGTGCCAGCAGCAACCCACCCCCGGGGGGCGCCGCCTACAATGAGCAGTTCTTC. Amino acids: CASSNPPPGGAAYNEQFF. The chain is built from TRBV5-6 and TRBJ2-1; D perhaps matches TRBD2 (7 bases). The V gene's germline CDR1 is SGHDT and CDR2 YYEEEE. The CDR3 extends over 18 amino acids. V was shortened by 4 bases and J by 2 bases, with 22 bases between the two germline ends.

The CDR3 protein is CASSSKGLQGVADTQYF. The CDR3 nucleotides read TGTGCCAGCAGCTCCAAGGGGTTACAGGGAGTCGCAGATACGCAGTATTTT. J is TRBJ2-3 and V is TRBV7-4, with D perhaps matching TRBD1 (6 bases). The CDR3 has 17 amino acids. Deletions cut 4 bases from V and 4 bases from J, with 21 bases between. Germline V gives CDR1 SGHVT, CDR2 SQSDAQ.

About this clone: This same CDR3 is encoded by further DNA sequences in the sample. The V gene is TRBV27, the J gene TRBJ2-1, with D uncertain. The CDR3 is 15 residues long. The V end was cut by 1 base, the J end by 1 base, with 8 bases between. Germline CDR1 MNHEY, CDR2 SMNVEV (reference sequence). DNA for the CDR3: TGTGCCAGCAGTTTATTCGGGCGGTCCTACAATGAGCAGTTCTTC. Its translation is CASSLFGRSYNEQFF.

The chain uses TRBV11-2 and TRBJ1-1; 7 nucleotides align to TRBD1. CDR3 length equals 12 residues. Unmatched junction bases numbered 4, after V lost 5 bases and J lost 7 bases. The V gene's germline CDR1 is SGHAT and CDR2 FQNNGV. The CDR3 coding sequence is TGTGCCAGCAGCGAACAGGGGAGTGAAGCTTTCTTT. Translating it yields CASSEQGSEAFF.

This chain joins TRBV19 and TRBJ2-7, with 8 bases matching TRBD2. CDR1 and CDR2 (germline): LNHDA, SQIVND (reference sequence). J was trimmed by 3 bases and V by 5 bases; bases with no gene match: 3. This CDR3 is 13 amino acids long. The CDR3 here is CASSDSGVYEQYF. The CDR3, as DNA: TGTGCCAGTAGTGATAGCGGGGTCTACGAGCAGTACTTC.

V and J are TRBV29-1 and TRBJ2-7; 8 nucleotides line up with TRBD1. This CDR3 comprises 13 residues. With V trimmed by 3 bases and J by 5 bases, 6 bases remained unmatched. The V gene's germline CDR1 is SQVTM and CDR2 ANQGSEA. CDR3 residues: CSVEGDRRNEQYF. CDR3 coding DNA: TGCAGCGTTGAGGGGGACAGGCGGAACGAGCAGTACTTC.

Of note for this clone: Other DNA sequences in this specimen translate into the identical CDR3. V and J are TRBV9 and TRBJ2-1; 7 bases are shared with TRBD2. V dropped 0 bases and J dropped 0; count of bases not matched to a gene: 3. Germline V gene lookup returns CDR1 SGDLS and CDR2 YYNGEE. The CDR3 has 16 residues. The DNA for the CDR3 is TGTGCCAGCAGCGTAGGCGGGAGACGCTCCTACAATGAGCAGTTCTTC. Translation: CASSVGGRRSYNEQFF.

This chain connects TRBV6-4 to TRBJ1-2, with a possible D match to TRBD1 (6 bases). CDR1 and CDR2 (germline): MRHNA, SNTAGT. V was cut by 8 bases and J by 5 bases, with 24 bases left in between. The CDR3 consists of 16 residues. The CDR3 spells CASLVDPGRGLYGYTF. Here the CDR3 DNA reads TGTGCCAGCCTGGTGGACCCGGGCAGGGGTTTATATGGCTACACCTTC.

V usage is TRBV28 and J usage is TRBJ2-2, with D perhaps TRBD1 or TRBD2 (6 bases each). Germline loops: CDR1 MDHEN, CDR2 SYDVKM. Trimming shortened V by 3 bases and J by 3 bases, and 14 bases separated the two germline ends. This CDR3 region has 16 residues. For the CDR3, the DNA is TGTGCCAGCAGTTTTTTCCGGGGGCGGGACACCGGGGAGCTGTTTTTT. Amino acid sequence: CASSFFRGRDTGELFF.

The chain's CDR3 is CASSAWDRGTDTQYF. As DNA, the CDR3 is TGTGCCAGCAGCGCCTGGGACAGGGGAACAGATACGCAGTATTTT. The chain links TRBV5-4 to TRBJ2-3, with 10 nucleotides matching TRBD1. CDR1 is SGHNT and CDR2 is YYREEE in the germline V gene (reference sequence). After removal of 4 bases from V and 3 bases from J, the junction contained 5 bases not matched to a gene. This CDR3 has 15 residues.

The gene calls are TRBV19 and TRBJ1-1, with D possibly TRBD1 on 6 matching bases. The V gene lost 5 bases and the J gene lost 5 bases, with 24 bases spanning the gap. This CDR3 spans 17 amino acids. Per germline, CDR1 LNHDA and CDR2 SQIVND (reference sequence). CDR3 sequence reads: CASSARKQGLSSTEAFF. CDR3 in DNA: TGTGCCAGTAGTGCACGCAAGCAGGGGTTAAGTTCTACTGAAGCTTTCTTT.

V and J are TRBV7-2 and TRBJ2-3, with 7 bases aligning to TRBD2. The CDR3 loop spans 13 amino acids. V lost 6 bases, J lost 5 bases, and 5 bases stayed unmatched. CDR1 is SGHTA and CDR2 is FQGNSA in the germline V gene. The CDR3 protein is CASRWGGGDTQYF. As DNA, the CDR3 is TGTGCCAGCAGGTGGGGGGGTGGAGATACGCAGTATTTT.

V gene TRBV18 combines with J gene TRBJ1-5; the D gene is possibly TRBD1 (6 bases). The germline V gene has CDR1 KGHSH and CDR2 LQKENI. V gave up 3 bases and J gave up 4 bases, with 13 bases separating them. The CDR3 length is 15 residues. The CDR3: CASSPGGGTNQPQHF. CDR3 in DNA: TGTGCCAGCTCACCCGGGGGGGGGACAAATCAGCCCCAGCATTTT. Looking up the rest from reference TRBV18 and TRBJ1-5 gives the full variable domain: NAGVMQNPRHLVRRRGQEARLRCSPMKGHSHVYWYRQLPEEGLKFMVYLQKENIIDESGMPKERFSAEFPKEGPSILRIQQVVRGDSAAYFCASSPGGGTNQPQHFGDGTRLSIL.

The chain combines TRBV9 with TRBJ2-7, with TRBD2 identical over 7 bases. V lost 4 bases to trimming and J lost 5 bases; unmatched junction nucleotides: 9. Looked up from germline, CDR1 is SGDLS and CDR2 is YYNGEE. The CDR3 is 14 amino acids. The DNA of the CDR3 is TGTGCCAGCAGCCCCGCGGGGGTAATACACGAGCAGTACTTC. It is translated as CASSPAGVIHEQYF.

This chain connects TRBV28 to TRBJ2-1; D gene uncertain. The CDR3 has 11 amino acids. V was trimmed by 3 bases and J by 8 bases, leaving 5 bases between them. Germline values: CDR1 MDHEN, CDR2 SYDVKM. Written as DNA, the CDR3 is TGTGCCAGCAGTTTGGACGATGAGCAGTTCTTC. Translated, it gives CASSLDDEQFF. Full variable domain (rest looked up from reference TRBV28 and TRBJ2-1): DVKVTQSSRYLVKRTGEKVFLECVQDMDHENMFWYRQDPGLGLRLIYFSYDVKMKEKGDIPEGYSVSREKKERFSLILESASTNQTSMYLCASSLDDEQFFGPGTRLTVL.

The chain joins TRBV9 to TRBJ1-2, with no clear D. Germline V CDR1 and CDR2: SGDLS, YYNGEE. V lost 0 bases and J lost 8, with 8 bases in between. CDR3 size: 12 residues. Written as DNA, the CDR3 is TGTGCCAGCAGCGTAGGCAGGTGGGGCTACACCTTC. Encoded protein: CASSVGRWGYTF.

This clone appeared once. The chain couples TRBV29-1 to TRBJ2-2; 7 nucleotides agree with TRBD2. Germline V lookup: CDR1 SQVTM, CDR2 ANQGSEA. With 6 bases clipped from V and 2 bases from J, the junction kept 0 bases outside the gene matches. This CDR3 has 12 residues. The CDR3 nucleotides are TGCAGCGTGGGACTAAACACCGGGGAGCTGTTTTTT. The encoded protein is CSVGLNTGELFF.

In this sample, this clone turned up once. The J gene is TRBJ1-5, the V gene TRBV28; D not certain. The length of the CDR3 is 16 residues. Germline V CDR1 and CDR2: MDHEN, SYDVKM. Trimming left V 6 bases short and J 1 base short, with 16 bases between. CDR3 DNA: TGTGCCAGCAGCCCGAGCCCGCCGGGGAGCAATCAGCCCCAGCATTTT. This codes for CASSPSPPGSNQPQHF.

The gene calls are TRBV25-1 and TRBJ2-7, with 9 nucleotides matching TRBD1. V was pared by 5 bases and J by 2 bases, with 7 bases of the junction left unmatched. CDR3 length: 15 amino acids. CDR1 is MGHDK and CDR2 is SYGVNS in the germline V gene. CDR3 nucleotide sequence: TGTGCCAGCAGTCCTCGGACAGGGGCTCCCTACGAGCAGTACTTC. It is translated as CASSPRTGAPYEQYF.

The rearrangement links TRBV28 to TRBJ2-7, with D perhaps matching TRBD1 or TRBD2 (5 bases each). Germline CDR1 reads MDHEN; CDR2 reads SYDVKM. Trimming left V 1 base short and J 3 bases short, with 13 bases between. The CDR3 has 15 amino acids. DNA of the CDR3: TGTGCCAGCAGTTTATCGTTGGGGGTGGGCTACGAGCAGTACTTC. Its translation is CASSLSLGVGYEQYF.

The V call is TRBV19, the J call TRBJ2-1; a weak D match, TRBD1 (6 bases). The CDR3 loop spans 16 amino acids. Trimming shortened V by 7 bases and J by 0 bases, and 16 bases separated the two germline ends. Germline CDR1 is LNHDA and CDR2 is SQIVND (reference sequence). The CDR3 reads CASTVQGPSSYNEQFF. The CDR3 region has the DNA TGTGCCAGTACCGTACAGGGCCCTAGCTCCTACAATGAGCAGTTCTTC.

CDR3 in amino acids: CASRPVTGINTEAFF. As DNA, the CDR3 is TGTGCCAGCAGACCGGTGACGGGGATAAACACTGAAGCTTTCTTT. The rearrangement links TRBV6-1 to TRBJ1-1; no definite D call. Trimming shortened V by 6 bases and J by 2 bases, and 16 bases separated the two germline ends. The germline V gene encodes CDR1 MNHNS and CDR2 SASEGT. This CDR3 is 15 amino acids long.

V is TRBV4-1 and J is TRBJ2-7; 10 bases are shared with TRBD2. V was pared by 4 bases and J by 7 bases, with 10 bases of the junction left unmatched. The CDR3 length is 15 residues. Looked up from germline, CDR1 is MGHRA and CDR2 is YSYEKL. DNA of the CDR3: TGCGCCAGCAGCCCGGAAGTGGGACTAGCGAGGGAGCAGTACTTC. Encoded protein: CASSPEVGLAREQYF.

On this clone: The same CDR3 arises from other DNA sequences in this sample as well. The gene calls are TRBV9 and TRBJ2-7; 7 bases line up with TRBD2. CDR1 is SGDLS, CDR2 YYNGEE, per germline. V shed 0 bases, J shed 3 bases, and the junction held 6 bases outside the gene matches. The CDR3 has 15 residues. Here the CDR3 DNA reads TGTGCCAGCAGCGTAGGAGGGGCTAGCGGCTACGAGCAGTACTTC. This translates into CASSVGGASGYEQYF.